The entry below describes one T cell receptor beta chain. Its antigen is as yet unknown. Time point given: pre-treatment sample, taken before nivolumab and TIL therapy. V lost 4 bases, J lost 2 bases, and 13 bases lay in between. The CDR3 has 15 amino acids. Germline CDR1 and CDR2: SEHNR and FQNEAQ (reference sequence). The data stem from a study of TIL therapy for anti-PD-1-resistant metastatic lung cancer. As for the study in general: Median tumor mutation burden was around 1.6 mutations per megabase.

Overall study results and limits: The cohort had more treatment-naive, never-smoker and oncogene-addicted patients than typical.

Sequencing used immunoSEQ v3. The data were produced by immunoSEQ multiplex PCR, yet TCRdb's version contains in-frame clones alone and is incomplete. The sample shows 25,000 to 40,000 clones, 60% to 80% of them seen only once. This sequence originates from a woman aged 30 to 85 with non-small cell lung cancer. The sequencing here drew on blood, taken at baseline. This chain joins TRBV7-9 and TRBJ2-3; D might be TRBD2 (6 bases). The CDR3 protein is CASSYRWDSTDTQYF. CDR3 nucleotides: TGTGCCAGCAGCTACAGGTGGGACTCCACAGATACGCAGTATTTT.